This entry is about one T cell receptor beta chain. Its antigen is not identified. The sample comes from a study of shared clonotypes between healthy human individuals. As processed by the authors: Junction-only sequences produced by ImmunoSEQ had no quality scores, so filtering differed. Sequenced by immunoSEQ multiplex PCR; TCRdb stores in-frame clones only, minus some. V and J calls and clone size are those listed in that table; D and trimming were worked out from the DNA. Of 2.5 million or so clones listed, around nine tenths are singletons. Notes on the study in general: Though the depth was large, rarefaction showed that sorted-subset sequencing was incomplete.

The study separated CD4+ cells into CD45RA+ naive and CD45RA-negative memory subsets. The germline V gene encodes CDR1 SQVTM and CDR2 ANQGSEA. Trimming removed 6 bases from V and 10 bases from J; junction bases left unmatched: 21. CDR3 length: 16 amino acids. The source of this sequence is a man younger than 35 in good health. V and J are TRBV29-1 and TRBJ2-1; 7 positions agree with TRBD2. The sample was naive CD4+ T cells sorted from blood. Subset defined: CD45RA+ positively selected. The chain's CDR3 is CSVPYLYGEGFGEQFF. As DNA, the CDR3 is TGCAGCGTCCCGTATTTGTATGGGGAGGGGTTTGGCGAGCAGTTCTTC.